What follows is one T cell receptor beta chain and its context. These data originate in a study of blood T cell repertoires in COVID-19. Libraries were prepared by immunoSEQ multiplex PCR; TCRdb keeps only in-frame clonotypes and omits some of them. This sample has 200,000 to 250,000 clones, with about 82% found just once. The clonotype was recovered from a woman aged 70-85 years with COVID-19, enrolled during active disease. The sequencing input was peripheral blood.

The CDR3 DNA reads TGTGCCAGCAGCCCGCGGACAGGGGGCAACTCAATAGGCTACACCTTC. Translating gives CASSPRTGGNSIGYTF. V usage is TRBV11-3 and J usage is TRBJ1-2, with TRBD1 matching 11 bases. The germline V gene has CDR1 SGHNT and CDR2 YENEEA. The CDR3 contains 16 residues. V lost 5 bases, J lost 8 bases, and 13 bases stayed unmatched.